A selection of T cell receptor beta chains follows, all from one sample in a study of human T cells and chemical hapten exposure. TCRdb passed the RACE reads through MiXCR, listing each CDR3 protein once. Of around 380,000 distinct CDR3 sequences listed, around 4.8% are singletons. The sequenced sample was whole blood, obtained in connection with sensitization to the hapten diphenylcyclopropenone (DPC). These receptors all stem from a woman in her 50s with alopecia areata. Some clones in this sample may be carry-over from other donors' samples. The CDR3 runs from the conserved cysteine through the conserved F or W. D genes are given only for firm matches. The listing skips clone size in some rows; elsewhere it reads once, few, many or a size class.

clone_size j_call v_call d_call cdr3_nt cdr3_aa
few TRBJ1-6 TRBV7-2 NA TGTGCCAGCAGCTTAGAACTGTCGAGACCCCTCCACTTT CASSLELSRPLHF
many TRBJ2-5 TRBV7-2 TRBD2 TGTGCCAGCAGCCCAAGGACTAGCTTAGGGGAGACCCAGTACTTC CASSPRTSLGETQYF
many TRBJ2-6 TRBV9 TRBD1 TGTGCCAGCAGCGTCGGACAGGGAGCCAACGTCCTGACTTTC CASSVGQGANVLTF
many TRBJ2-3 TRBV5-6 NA TGTGCCGCTTCGGGGCGGGTGAGAAGCACAGATACGCAGTATTTT CAASGRVRSTDTQYF
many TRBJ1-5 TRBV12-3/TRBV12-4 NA TGTGCCAGCAGTTTAGAAACAGGAGCTAGCAATCAGCCCCAGCATTTT CASSLETGASNQPQHF
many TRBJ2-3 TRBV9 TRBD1 TGTGCCAGCAGCGTCGGGACAGTAGGCACAGATACGCAGTATTTT CASSVGTVGTDTQYF
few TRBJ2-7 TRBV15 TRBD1 TGTGCCACCAGTAGTAGGACAGGGCGGACCTACGAGCAGTACTTC CATSSRTGRTYEQYF
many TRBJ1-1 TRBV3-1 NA TGTGCCAGCAGCCAAGGAGGGACACAGAACACTGAAGCTTTCTTT CASSQGGTQNTEAFF
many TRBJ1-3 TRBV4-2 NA TGTGCCAGCAGCCCGGGGGGCATTCGCTCTGGAAACACCATATATTTT CASSPGGIRSGNTIYF
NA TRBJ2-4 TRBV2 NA TGTGCCAGCTCCCCCCCTCGGACGCTAGCCAAAAACATTCAGTACTTC CASSPPRTLAKNIQYF
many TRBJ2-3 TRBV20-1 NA TGCAGTGCTACCGACGGAGACCGCACAGATACGCAGTATTTT CSATDGDRTDTQYF
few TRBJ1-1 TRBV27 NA TGTGCCAGCAGTTATGGGGTTTTCACCGGAGGCACTGAAGCTTTCTTT CASSYGVFTGGTEAFF